This TCR beta chain was documented in a study of T cells in Graves' hyperthyroidism and ophthalmopathy. Regarding this clonotype: Given a much more abundant clone one base away, this may be a read error.

It was RNA transcripts that yielded the amplified TCR beta CDR3 regions. HTBI primers were the set used in a first-round RT-PCR of the TCR CDR3. TCRdb reprocessed the multiplex PCR reads with MiXCR, giving one entry per CDR3 protein. The sample gives over 400,000 distinct CDR3 sequences, 14% to 15% of which show up once; approximately 13% is in the top ten. The sequence was collected from a young man with Graves' ophthalmopathy. Sample: blood.

The DNA for the CDR3 is TGTGCCAGCAGAGGGGAAGATACGCAGTATTTT. It is translated as CASRGEDTQYF. The genes are TRBV6-1 and TRBJ2-3; perhaps TRBD1 as D (5 bases). CDR3 length equals 11 residues. V lost 6 bases to trimming and J lost 5 bases, with 6 bases between them. CDR1 and CDR2 (germline): MNHNS, SASEGT.